A single TCR beta chain is shown here with its context. This receptor's antigen is unknown. Per-base qualities were not stored, and no clone one base away is much larger. The sample comes from a study of T cell responses to AZD1222 COVID-19 vaccine (dated by TCRdb to about 2021). Background for the entire study: AZD1222 recipients with second doses at about 4 weeks or about 12 weeks were pooled, because spike-specific TCR depth and breadth did not differ between schedules. TCR sequencing was performed for roughly 240 trial participants, of whom around 200 were given two doses of AZD1222 and approximately 25 were given two doses of MenACWY control vaccine. Trial participants were enrolled by age into subgroups of 18-55, 56-69 and 70-plus years, and around 140, 26 and 57 TCR-sequenced participants, respectively, were included in these subgroups.

Reading the label with the study, this specimen's time point is: baseline before first vaccination. Vaccinee samples came from UK trials COV001 and COV002, including a single-blind randomized controlled phase 2/3 trial of AZD1222 (ChAdOx1 nCoV-19) in healthy adults. For TCRbeta chain sequencing, PBMC samples were collected from trial participants at day 0 and at day 28 after the second dose. The germline V gene supplies CDR1 KGHSH and CDR2 LQKENI. V loses 6 bases at its end and J loses 12 bases; junction bases beyond the gene matches: 14. From the cysteine up to the phenylalanine, the CDR3 has a length of 15 residues. The only DNA kept is the CDR3, 45 bases in frame from the first base. The full study reports these points: The whole spike protein was spanned by vaccine-associated CD4 TCRs, and dominant responses were seen in regions 160-218 and 743-854. Participants were mostly white British, with more females than males. The authors suggested clonal diversity may have been underestimated. The 56-69-year group was small, and its depth increase did not reach significance, likely because of low power. Conclusions about previously exposed vaccinees are limited, since just five or six AZD1222 recipients were seropositive for SARS-CoV-2 at baseline. After two AZD1222 doses, spike-specific TCR breadth and depth were significantly higher than at day 0 and than in MenACWY recipients. No day 14 peak-response samples were available, so repertoires were characterized only after the peak T cell response. Nearly half of unique spike-specific TCRs reportedly recognized epitopes outside regions mutated in the B.1.351 and B.1.1.7 variants.

The CDR3 regions of human TCRbeta chains were analyzed by immunosequencing. Per the source publication's procedure: Repertoire TCRs were matched against a reference library of SARS-CoV-2-specific TCRs generated with the MIRA antigen-specificity platform. Breadth was defined as the fraction of unique TCRs that were SARS-CoV-2-associated. Depth was defined as the fraction of total T cells that were SARS-CoV-2-associated. Each spike-specific TCR was assigned to its reactive spike region and to a CD4 or CD8 class using the MIRA data. Log10-transformed breadth and depth values were compared by one-way ANOVA with Sidak's multiple comparisons tests. The clones in this table, taken by TCRdb from immuneACCESS, are in-frame only. Not every clone is retained; where verified, under half of the shortfall comes from an unresolved V gene, and the cause of the rest is unknown. That table gives V, J and clone size, and the DNA gave D and trimming. Recorded for this sample are around 150,000 clones; around 94% of them occurred a single time. The ten biggest clones cover around 0.66% of the sample.

The starting material was peripheral blood, obtained on day 0 of AZD1222 vaccination. The chain employs TRBV18 and TRBJ2-1; 10 bases in between match TRBD1. The sequence was obtained from an adult in good health. CDR3 sequence: CASSPGTGAPRGQFF. The DNA sequence is given as TGTGCCAGCTCGCCCGGGACAGGGGCCCCGAGGGGGCAGTTCTTC.